These 24 T cell receptor beta chains originate from one sample sequenced in a study of shared clonotypes between healthy human individuals. Measured with immunoSEQ multiplex PCR; TCRdb has only the in-frame clones, and not every one. The data show nearly 1,000,000 clones, roughly 72% seen once. The sequenced sample consisted of memory CD4+ T cells sorted from blood. Described subset: CD45RA-negative fraction. These receptors were collected from a man younger than 30 in good health.

Worth noting for this clone: Different DNA sequences within this sample yield the same CDR3. CDR3 coding DNA: TGTGCCAGTCGGACAGGGGGCGATGGCTACACCTTC. Protein sequence: CASRTGGDGYTF. The rearrangement joins TRBV28 to TRBJ1-2; 11 bases are shared with TRBD1. With 9 bases clipped from V and 6 bases from J, the junction kept 3 bases outside the gene matches. Germline assignment: CDR1 MDHEN and CDR2 SYDVKM. The CDR3 totals 12 residues.

The J gene is TRBJ2-3, the V gene TRBV11-3; D gene ambiguous. This CDR3 is built from 12 residues. Deletions cut 1 base from V and 12 bases from J, with 11 bases between. The V gene's germline CDR1 is SGHNT and CDR2 YENEEA. The CDR3 reads CASSLGPYSQYF. The CDR3 bases are TGTGCCAGCAGCTTAGGGCCTTACTCCCAGTATTTT.

This chain links TRBV2 with TRBJ2-5, with D unresolved. In germline, CDR1 is SNHLY, CDR2 FYNNEI. V lost 2 bases to trimming and J lost 5 bases, with 12 bases between them. This CDR3 spans 14 amino acids. The CDR3 spells CASSEYRTTETQYF. CDR3 DNA sequence: TGTGCCAGCAGTGAATATCGGACGACCGAGACCCAGTACTTC.

V gene TRBV28 combines with J gene TRBJ2-3; 7 bases fit TRBD2. Germline lookup yields CDR1 MDHEN and CDR2 SYDVKM. The V and J ends lost 7 bases and 3 bases, in that order; junction bases with no gene match: 10. The CDR3 totals 15 residues. Here the CDR3 DNA reads TGTGCCAGCACCCTGGGAGGGGCACGGACAGATACGCAGTATTTT. It is translated as CASTLGGARTDTQYF.

The chain uses TRBV18 and TRBJ2-7; TRBD1 agrees at 9 bases. Trimming took 3 bases from V and 6 from J; bases not matched to a gene: 6. There are 14 residues in the CDR3. Germline CDR1 reads KGHSH; CDR2 reads LQKENI. CDR3 residues: CASSPAGTGSEQYF. The DNA for the CDR3 is TGTGCCAGCTCACCGGCCGGGACAGGGTCCGAGCAGTACTTC. Supplemented by reference TRBV18 and TRBJ2-7, the full variable domain reads NAGVMQNPRHLVRRRGQEARLRCSPMKGHSHVYWYRQLPEEGLKFMVYLQKENIIDESGMPKERFSAEFPKEGPSILRIQQVVRGDSAAYFCASSPAGTGSEQYFGPGTRLTVT.

The chain carries TRBV18 and TRBJ2-1; 11 bases match TRBD2. Per the germline V gene, CDR1 is KGHSH and CDR2 is LQKENI. This CDR3 has 16 residues. The trim removed 3 bases at V and 7 bases at J, leaving 8 bases unmatched. The CDR3 DNA is TGTGCCAGCTCACCGGGGGGACTAGCGGAGCTGAATGAGCAGTTCTTC. It codes for CASSPGGLAELNEQFF.

CDR3 sequence: CASSDGGTGANVLTF. DNA for the CDR3: TGTGCCAGTAGTGACGGGGGAACTGGGGCCAACGTCCTGACTTTC. The V gene is TRBV19, the J gene TRBJ2-6; D is perhaps TRBD2 (6 bases). Germline-derived CDR1 and CDR2 are LNHDA and SQIVND (reference sequence). The CDR3 totals 15 residues. V lost 5 bases, J lost 2 bases, and 10 bases lay in between.

The V and J genes are TRBV28 and TRBJ1-1; D is possibly TRBD1 (5 bases). From germline, CDR1 is MDHEN and CDR2 SYDVKM. This CDR3 contains 16 residues. V gave up 1 base and J gave up 5 bases, with 17 bases separating them. CDR3 DNA: TGTGCCAGCAGTTTATTGTCAAAGGGGAAGGTGACTGAAGCTTTCTTT. It encodes CASSLLSKGKVTEAFF.

CDR3 sequence reads: CASSRTGRYEQYF. The CDR3 DNA reads as TGTGCCAGCAGCCGGACAGGGAGATACGAGCAGTACTTC. The J gene is TRBJ2-7, the V gene TRBV27, with 8 bases that match TRBD1. The CDR3 consists of 13 residues. V shed 6 bases and J 4 bases; nucleotides not matched to a gene: 5. Germline V gives CDR1 MNHEY, CDR2 SMNVEV (reference sequence).

This chain links TRBV6-1 with TRBJ1-4, with TRBD1 matching 8 bases. Germline V lookup: CDR1 MNHNS, CDR2 SASEGT. CDR3 length: 15 residues. The V gene end was trimmed by 2 bases and the J gene end by 8 bases; junction bases not matched to a gene: 7. This CDR3 is CASSELSGGREKLFF. CDR3 nucleotides: TGTGCCAGCAGTGAATTATCAGGGGGCAGGGAAAAACTGTTTTTT.

A single count supports this clone. The V and J genes are TRBV6-4 and TRBJ2-3; possibly TRBD1 for D (6 bases). This CDR3 contains 14 residues. The V end lost 8 bases, the J end lost 2 bases, and 14 bases lay between the germline ends. Germline V gene lookup returns CDR1 MRHNA and CDR2 SNTAGT. The CDR3 bases are TGTGCCAGCCCACTGACAGGATACACAGATACGCAGTATTTT. Its protein is CASPLTGYTDTQYF.

The rearrangement uses TRBV11-2 and TRBJ1-1; TRBD1 matches 7 bases. J gave up 5 bases and V 4 bases, and 7 bases lay outside the gene matches. CDR3 size: 14 residues. Germline values: CDR1 SGHAT, CDR2 FQNNGV. This CDR3 is CASSSQGVGTEAFF. Written as DNA, the CDR3 is TGTGCCAGCAGCTCGCAGGGGGTTGGTACTGAAGCTTTCTTT. The full variable domain, rest sourced from reference TRBV11-2 and TRBJ1-1, is EAGVAQSPRYKIIEKRQSVAFWCNPISGHATLYWYQQILGQGPKLLIQFQNNGVVDDSQLPKDRFSAERLKGVDSTLKIQPAKLEDSAVYLCASSSQGVGTEAFFGQGTRLTVV.

The chain recombines TRBV10-3 with TRBJ2-3; the D gene is possibly TRBD1 (5 bases). V was pared by 0 bases and J by 4 bases, with 8 bases between. The germline V gene has CDR1 ENHRY and CDR2 SYGVKD. The CDR3 has 14 amino acids. The CDR3 DNA is TGTGCCATCAGTGAGTCGCCAGGGCCAGATACGCAGTATTTT. This gives the protein CAISESPGPDTQYF.

CDR3 nucleotide sequence: TGCAGCGTTACGGCGGGGGGGGGCGCCAAAAACATTCAGTACTTC. This translates into CSVTAGGGAKNIQYF. The rearrangement joins TRBV29-1 to TRBJ2-4, with TRBD2 matching over 9 bases. The CDR3 contains 15 residues. CDR1 SQVTM and CDR2 ANQGSEA come from the germline V gene. The V and J ends lost 5 bases and 1 base, in that order; junction bases with no gene match: 6.

This chain connects TRBV2 to TRBJ2-7; TRBD2 agrees at 10 bases. With V trimmed by 11 bases and J by 2 bases, 6 bases remained unmatched. This CDR3 comprises 13 residues. Per germline, CDR1 SNHLY and CDR2 FYNNEI. CDR3: CAGKREGPYEQYF. CDR3 DNA: TGTGCCGGCAAGCGGGAGGGACCCTACGAGCAGTACTTC.

The chain recombines TRBV9 with TRBJ2-3; 13 nucleotides match TRBD2. The germline V gene has CDR1 SGDLS and CDR2 YYNGEE. The junction had 11 bases not matched to a gene; V was cut back by 2 bases and J by 5 bases. The CDR3 is made up of 18 amino acids. CDR3 loop: CASSVSATSGGARDTQYF. In DNA, the CDR3 is TGTGCCAGCAGCGTCTCCGCCACTAGCGGGGGGGCCAGAGATACGCAGTATTTT.

This clone was counted a single time. The rearrangement uses TRBV5-4 and TRBJ2-7; tentative D call: TRBD2 (5 bases). The ends were cut back, 0 bases at V and 0 bases at J, with 7 bases in the middle. The germline V gene has CDR1 SGHNT and CDR2 YYREEE (reference sequence). This CDR3 contains 14 residues. The CDR3 spells CASSLARDSYEQYF. For the CDR3, the DNA is TGTGCCAGCAGCTTGGCCCGGGACTCCTACGAGCAGTACTTC.

This chain links TRBV2 with TRBJ1-6; weak D call: TRBD1 (5 bases). Germline values: CDR1 SNHLY, CDR2 FYNNEI. V lost 11 bases and J 5 bases, leaving 10 bases between the germline ends. This CDR3 contains 12 residues. The CDR3 reads CAGRGNNSPLHF. CDR3 DNA sequence: TGTGCCGGGCGGGGGAATAATTCACCCCTCCACTTT.

The count of this clone is one. This chain joins TRBV10-3 and TRBJ2-7; D is perhaps TRBD1 (5 bases). CDR3 size: 13 residues. Germline CDR1 reads ENHRY; CDR2 reads SYGVKD. V was cut by 1 base and J by 9 bases, with 13 bases left in between. CDR3 DNA: TGTGCCATCAGTGAGTTGGTTAGGGGCGGGCAGTACTTC. This encodes CAISELVRGGQYF.

The V call is TRBV9, the J call TRBJ2-1, with D perhaps being TRBD1 or TRBD2 (5 bases each). The CDR3 has 15 amino acids. Deletions cut 0 bases from V and 2 bases from J, with 9 bases between. Germline CDR1 SGDLS, CDR2 YYNGEE. The CDR3 here is CASSVGLGAYNEQFF. In DNA form, the CDR3 reads TGTGCCAGCAGCGTAGGACTGGGGGCCTACAATGAGCAGTTCTTC.

This chain uses TRBV30 with TRBJ2-7; 7 nucleotides align to TRBD1. V lost 4 bases, J lost 1 base, and 4 bases stayed unmatched. CDR1 is GTSNPN, CDR2 SVGIG, per germline (reference sequence). The CDR3 has 13 amino acids. The CDR3 spells CAWKGQPSYEQYF. DNA for the CDR3: TGTGCCTGGAAGGGACAGCCTTCCTACGAGCAGTACTTC.

This clone was observed a few times. The chain employs TRBV18 and TRBJ1-5; D is unclear. This CDR3 spans 13 amino acids. The V and J ends lost 4 bases and 8 bases respectively, with 12 bases between them. CDR1 is KGHSH, CDR2 LQKENI, per germline. The DNA for the CDR3 is TGTGCCAGCTCACGCTGGAAGGGCGAGCCCCAGCATTTT. This sequence encodes CASSRWKGEPQHF.

The chain recombines TRBV5-5 with TRBJ1-5; 8 bases are a match to TRBD1. Per germline, CDR1 SGHKS and CDR2 YYEKEE (reference sequence). This CDR3 has 15 residues. Trimming took 0 bases from V and 2 from J; bases not matched to a gene: 1. The CDR3 bases are TGTGCCAGCAGCTTGGACAGGGGGGGCAATCAGCCCCAGCATTTT. Protein product: CASSLDRGGNQPQHF. The whole variable domain, remainder taken from reference TRBV5-5 and TRBJ1-5, is DAGVTQSPTHLIKTRGQQVTLRCSPISGHKSVSWYQQVLGQGPQFIFQYYEKEERGRGNFPDRFSARQFPNYSSELNVNALLLGDSALYLCASSLDRGGNQPQHFGDGTRLSIL.

The chain is built from TRBV4-3 and TRBJ1-1; TRBD1 is a possible D gene (5 bases). This CDR3 comprises 16 residues. V gave up 0 bases and J gave up 3 bases, with 14 bases separating them. CDR1 and CDR2 from the germline V gene are LGHNA and YSLEER. Written as DNA, the CDR3 is TGCGCCAGCAGCCAAGATGGGGGAGGGTACGACACTGAAGCTTTCTTT. This encodes CASSQDGGGYDTEAFF.